The TCR beta chain described here comes from a study of blood T cell repertoires in COVID-19. J lost 6 bases, V lost 0 bases, and 5 bases had no gene match. Germline V gene data show CDR1 as LNHDA and CDR2 as SQIVND (reference sequence). The CDR3 covers 16 residues. Original data processing: How many nucleated cells were present was estimated from reference gene primer amplification. Using immunoSEQ multiplex PCR, the repertoire was profiled, and TCRdb retains in-frame clones only, with some absent. The V and J calls and clone size are taken from that table; D and trimming were inferred from the DNA. This sample yields 93,000 or so clones, of which more than 80% are seen a single time; approximately 3.6% belongs to the top ten.

Input material: peripheral blood. The chain links TRBV19 to TRBJ2-1, with 10 bases identical to TRBD2. The clonotype comes from a woman aged 55-69 years with acute or convalescent COVID-19. CDR3 sequence reads: CASSIEASGRFNEQFF. CDR3 nucleotides: TGTGCCAGTAGTATAGAGGCTAGCGGGAGATTCAATGAGCAGTTCTTC.